This is a list of T cell receptor beta chains from one sample in a study of shared clonotypes between healthy human individuals. Libraries were prepared by immunoSEQ multiplex PCR; TCRdb keeps only in-frame clonotypes and omits some of them. This table holds approximately 640,000 clones, about two thirds found once. Sequencing used memory CD4+ T cells sorted from blood. These receptors were obtained from a woman aged 25-40 years in good health. CDR3s include the opening cysteine and the closing phenylalanine or tryptophan. A clone size is listed for some rows: how often the clone was seen (once, few, many), or a class if it is expanded.

J: TRBJ2-1; V: TRBV10-3; size: NA; CDR3: CAISESTASGDYNEQFF
J: TRBJ2-1; V: TRBV5-1; size: NA; CDR3: CASKVDSLNNEQFF
J: TRBJ2-7; V: TRBV5-1; size: NA; CDR3: CASSLALRLGGTYEQYF
J: TRBJ1-1; V: TRBV18; size: NA; CDR3: CASSPRGAHNTEAFF
J: TRBJ2-1; V: TRBV10-3; size: few; CDR3: CAISPGTEYNEQFF
J: TRBJ1-6; V: TRBV30; size: NA; CDR3: CAWSSGVSYNSPLHF
J: TRBJ1-5; V: TRBV25-1; size: NA; CDR3: CASSDSGPQHF
J: TRBJ2-5; V: TRBV2; size: NA; CDR3: CASRLQGETQYF
J: TRBJ1-4; V: TRBV27; size: NA; CDR3: CASSPGDRAVKKLFF
J: TRBJ2-5; V: TRBV5-4; size: NA; CDR3: CASSSTGTGEGETQYF
J: TRBJ2-1; V: TRBV27; size: NA; CDR3: CASHSRGLRQFF
J: TRBJ1-4; V: TRBV5-1; size: NA; CDR3: CASSRIGGTGSEKLFF
J: TRBJ1-5; V: TRBV30; size: NA; CDR3: CAWSFACNQPQHF
J: TRBJ2-1; V: TRBV14; size: NA; CDR3: CASSRPGTAYNEQFF
J: TRBJ2-7; V: TRBV5-4; size: NA; CDR3: CASSLVSEQYF